Listed here are 11 T cell receptor beta chains from one sample, sequenced in a study of response to subunit inactivated influenza vaccine. TCRdb reprocessed the RT-PCR reads via MiXCR and lists one record per CDR3 protein. The sample yields about 540,000 distinct CDR3 sequences, roughly 23% seen once. The data were also submitted as part of a second study, on T cells expressing NK-cell markers. Per that study: Beta-chain TCR cDNA was generated via 5'RACE template switching with UMIs.

The sequencing used CD4+ T cells sorted from PBMCs, collected 11 to 12 days after vaccination. These receptors originate from a man between 45 and 60 years old who received an inactivated influenza vaccine.

CDR3 sequence (DNA): TGTGCCTGGGAAACAGGGGCTAACTATGGCTACACCTTC. As protein: CAWETGANYGYTF. The chain combines TRBV30 with TRBJ1-2, with 7 nucleotides matching TRBD1. The V and J ends lost 5 bases and 0 bases, in that order; junction bases with no gene match: 3. The CDR3 consists of 13 residues. CDR1 and CDR2 from the germline V gene are GTSNPN and SVGIG (reference sequence).

The V call is TRBV7-2, the J call TRBJ2-7, with 7 bases matching TRBD2. The V gene's germline CDR1 is SGHTA and CDR2 FQGNSA. V lost 5 bases, J lost 0 bases, and 10 bases stayed unmatched. The CDR3 has 16 amino acids. CDR3 coding DNA: TGTGCCAGCAGCCAAGCGGGGACCGAACCCTCCTACGAGCAGTACTTC. Translating it yields CASSQAGTEPSYEQYF.

This clonotype was counted ten times or more. V gene TRBV12-3 or TRBV12-4 combines with J gene TRBJ2-5, with 7 bases that match TRBD2. The trim removed 6 bases at V and 4 bases at J, leaving 14 bases unmatched. This CDR3 region has 16 residues. The CDR3 reads CASSPSIGGGGETQYF. The DNA of the CDR3 is TGTGCCAGCAGCCCATCAATTGGGGGGGGAGGAGAGACCCAGTACTTC.

A few counts support this clonotype. This chain uses TRBV20-1 with TRBJ1-1; 7 bases are shared with TRBD1. Germline assignment: CDR1 DFQATT and CDR2 SNEGSKA (reference sequence). The CDR3 totals 11 residues. V lost 6 bases and J lost 10; bases outside the gene matches: 8. Written as DNA, the CDR3 is TGCAGTGCCACAACAGGGGCGGGAGCTTTCTTT. Amino acids: CSATTGAGAFF.

There are a few counts of this clonotype. V is TRBV29-1 and J is TRBJ2-7; maybe TRBD1 (7 bases). Trimming pared 6 bases from V and 2 bases from J, leaving 11 bases between. This CDR3 is built from 12 residues. CDR1 is SQVTM and CDR2 is ANQGSEA in the germline V gene. CDR3 in DNA: TGCAGCGTGGAGGGACAGACCTACGAGCAGTACTTC. As protein: CSVEGQTYEQYF.

This clonotype has more than one count but fewer than ten. V usage is TRBV7-9 and J usage is TRBJ2-2; 9 bases are shared with TRBD1. The CDR3 has 16 amino acids. Looked up from germline, CDR1 is SEHNR and CDR2 is FQNEAQ (reference sequence). V was clipped by 6 bases and J by 2 bases; unmatched bases: 7. CDR3 in amino acids: CASSSNRGLNTGELFF. The CDR3 nucleotides read TGTGCCAGCAGTTCGAACAGGGGGCTTAACACCGGGGAGCTGTTTTTT.

The V and J genes are TRBV10-3 and TRBJ2-3; D not certain. The germline CDR1 and CDR2 sequences are ENHRY and SYGVKD. Trimming removed 6 bases at V and 3 bases at J, with 7 bases between. This CDR3 has 12 amino acids. CDR3 residues: CAISATTDTQYF. The CDR3 region has the DNA TGTGCCATCAGCGCGACAACAGATACGCAGTATTTT.

V is TRBV30 and J is TRBJ2-1; 15 bases align to TRBD2. CDR1 is GTSNPN and CDR2 is SVGIG in the germline V gene (reference sequence). The junction had 7 bases not matched to a gene; V was cut back by 1 base and J by 15 bases. CDR3 length: 14 amino acids. CDR3 nucleotides: TGTGCCTGGAGTGACGGGACTAGCGGGAGGTTTCTGTTCTTC. Protein product: CAWSDGTSGRFLFF.

Details on this clonotype: A much larger clone is a single base away; this may be a read error. This sequence joins TRBV4-2 and TRBJ2-7, with D perhaps matching TRBD2 (6 bases). The CDR3 runs 13 residues. Germline CDR1 reads LGHNA; CDR2 reads YNFKEQ. V dropped 3 bases and J dropped 1 base, with 7 bases sitting between them. As DNA, the CDR3 is TGTGCCAGCAGCCACGGGGGATCCTACGAGCAGTACTTC. Its translation is CASSHGGSYEQYF.

The table lists this clonotype with a few counts. The chain recombines TRBV20-1 with TRBJ2-7; possible D gene TRBD2, 6 bases. CDR3 length: 11 amino acids. Trimming removed 2 bases from V and 4 bases from J, with 6 bases in between. Germline loops: CDR1 DFQATT, CDR2 SNEGSKA (reference sequence). This chain's CDR3 is CSARLAYEQYF. DNA of the CDR3: TGCAGTGCTAGACTAGCGTACGAGCAGTACTTC.

This clonotype was seen a handful of times. The chain joins TRBV6-1 to TRBJ1-1, with a possible D match to TRBD1 (6 bases). Trimming shortened V by 4 bases and J by 7 bases, and 16 bases separated the two germline ends. This CDR3 has 14 residues. Germline V gives CDR1 MNHNS, CDR2 SASEGT. The CDR3 DNA follows: TGTGCCAGCAGTGGGCTACAGGGACCGAGTGAAGCTTTCTTT. Translated, it gives CASSGLQGPSEAFF.